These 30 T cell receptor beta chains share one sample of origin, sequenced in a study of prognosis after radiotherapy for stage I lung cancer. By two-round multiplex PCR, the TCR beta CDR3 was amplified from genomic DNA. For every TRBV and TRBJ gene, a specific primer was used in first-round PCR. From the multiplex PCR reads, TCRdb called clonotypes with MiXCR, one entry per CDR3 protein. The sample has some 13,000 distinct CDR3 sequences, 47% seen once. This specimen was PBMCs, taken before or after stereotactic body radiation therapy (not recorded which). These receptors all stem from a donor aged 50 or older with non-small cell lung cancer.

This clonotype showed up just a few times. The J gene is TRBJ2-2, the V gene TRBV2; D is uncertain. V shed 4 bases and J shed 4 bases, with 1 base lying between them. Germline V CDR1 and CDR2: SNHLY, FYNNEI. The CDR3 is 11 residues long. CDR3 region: CASSVTGELFF. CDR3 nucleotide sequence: TGTGCCAGCAGTGTCACCGGGGAGCTGTTTTTT.

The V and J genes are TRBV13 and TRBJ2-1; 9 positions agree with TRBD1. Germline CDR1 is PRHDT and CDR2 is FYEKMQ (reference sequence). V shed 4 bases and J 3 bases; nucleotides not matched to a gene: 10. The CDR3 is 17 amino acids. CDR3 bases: TGTGCCAGCAGCTCAGGACTGGGACAGGGTTTCTACAATGAGCAGTTCTTC. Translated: CASSSGLGQGFYNEQFF. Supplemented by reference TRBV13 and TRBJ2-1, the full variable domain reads AAGVIQSPRHLIKEKRETATLKCYPIPRHDTVYWYQQGPGQDPQFLISFYEKMQSDKGSIPDRFSAQQFSDYHSELNMSSLELGDSALYFCASSSGLGQGFYNEQFFGPGTRLTVL.

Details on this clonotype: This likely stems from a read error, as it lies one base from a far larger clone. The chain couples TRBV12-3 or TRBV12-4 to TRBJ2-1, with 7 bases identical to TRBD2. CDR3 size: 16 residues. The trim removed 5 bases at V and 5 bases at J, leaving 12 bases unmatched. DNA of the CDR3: TGTGCCAGCAGTGAATTCGGGAGGAACCCCAACAATGAGCAGTTCTTC. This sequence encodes CASSEFGRNPNNEQFF.

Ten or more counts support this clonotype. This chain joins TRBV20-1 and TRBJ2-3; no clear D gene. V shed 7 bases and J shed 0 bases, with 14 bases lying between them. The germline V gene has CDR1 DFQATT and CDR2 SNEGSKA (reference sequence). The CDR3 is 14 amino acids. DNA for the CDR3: TGCAGTGTATACGGTGGTGGTAGCACAGATACGCAGTATTTT. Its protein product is CSVYGGGSTDTQYF.

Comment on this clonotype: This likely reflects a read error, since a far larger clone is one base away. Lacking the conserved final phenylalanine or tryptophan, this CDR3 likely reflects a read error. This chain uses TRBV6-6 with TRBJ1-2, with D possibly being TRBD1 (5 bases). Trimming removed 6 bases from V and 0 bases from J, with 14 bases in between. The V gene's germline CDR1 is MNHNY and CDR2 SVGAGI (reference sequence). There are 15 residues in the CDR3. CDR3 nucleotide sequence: TGTGCCAGCAGACAGGCAGGGAGAACTAACTATGGCTACACCTTA. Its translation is CASRQAGRTNYGYTL.

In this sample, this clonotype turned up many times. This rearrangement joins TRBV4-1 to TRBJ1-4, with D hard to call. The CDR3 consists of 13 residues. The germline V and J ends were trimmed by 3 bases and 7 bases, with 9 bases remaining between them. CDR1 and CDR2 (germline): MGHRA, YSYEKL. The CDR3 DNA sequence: TGCGCCAGCAGCCACCTTCGCAGTGAAAAACTGTTTTTT. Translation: CASSHLRSEKLFF.

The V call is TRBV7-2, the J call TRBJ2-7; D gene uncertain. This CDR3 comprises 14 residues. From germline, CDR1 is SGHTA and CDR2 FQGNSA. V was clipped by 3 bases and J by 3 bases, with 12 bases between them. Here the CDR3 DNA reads TGTGCCAGCAGCTTCAGTCAGGCTGTCTACGAGCAGTACTTC. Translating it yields CASSFSQAVYEQYF.

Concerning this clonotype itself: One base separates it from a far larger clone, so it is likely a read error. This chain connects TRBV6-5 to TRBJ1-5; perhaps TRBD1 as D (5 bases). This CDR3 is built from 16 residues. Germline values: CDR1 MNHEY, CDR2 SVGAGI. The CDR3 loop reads CASTYVMTAQNQPQHF. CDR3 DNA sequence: TGTGCCAGCACTTACGTTATGACAGCTCAAAATCAGCCCCAGCATTTT.

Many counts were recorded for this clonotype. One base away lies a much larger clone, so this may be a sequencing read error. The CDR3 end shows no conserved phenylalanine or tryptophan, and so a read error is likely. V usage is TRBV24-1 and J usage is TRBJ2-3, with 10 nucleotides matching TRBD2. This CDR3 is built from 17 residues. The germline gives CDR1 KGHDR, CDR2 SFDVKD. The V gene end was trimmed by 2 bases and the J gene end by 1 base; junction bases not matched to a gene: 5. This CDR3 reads CATSDSVAGGGTDTQYL. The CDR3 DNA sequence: TGTGCCACCAGTGATTCGGTAGCGGGAGGAGGCACAGATACGCAGTATCTT.

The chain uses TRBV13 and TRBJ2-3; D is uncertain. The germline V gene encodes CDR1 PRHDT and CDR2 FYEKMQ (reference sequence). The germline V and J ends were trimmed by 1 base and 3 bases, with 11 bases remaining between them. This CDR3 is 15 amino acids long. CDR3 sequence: CASSLDEIQTDTQYF. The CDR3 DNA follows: TGTGCCAGCAGCTTAGATGAGATCCAGACAGATACGCAGTATTTT.

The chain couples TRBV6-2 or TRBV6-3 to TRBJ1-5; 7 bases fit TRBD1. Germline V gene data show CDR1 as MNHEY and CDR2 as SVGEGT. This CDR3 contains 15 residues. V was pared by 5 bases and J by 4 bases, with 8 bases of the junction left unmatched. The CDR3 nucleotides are TGTGCCAGCAGTCCTGACAGGGTTTTAAATCAGCCCCAGCATTTT. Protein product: CASSPDRVLNQPQHF.

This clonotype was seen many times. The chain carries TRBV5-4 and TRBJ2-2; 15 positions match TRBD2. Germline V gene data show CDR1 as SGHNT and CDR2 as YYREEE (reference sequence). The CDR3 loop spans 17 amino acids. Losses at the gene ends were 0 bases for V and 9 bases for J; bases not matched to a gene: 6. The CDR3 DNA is TGTGCCAGCAGCTTGGCGGGACTAGCGGGAGGTCGGCGGGAGCTGTTTTTT. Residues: CASSLAGLAGGRRELFF.

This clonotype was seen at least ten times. The CDR3: CASSLGGNEKLFF. The DNA for the CDR3 is TGTGCCAGCAGTTTAGGGGGCAATGAAAAACTGTTTTTT. The chain has TRBV12-3 or TRBV12-4 and TRBJ1-4, with TRBD1 as a possible D gene (5 bases). V lost 1 base to trimming and J lost 5 bases, with 5 bases between them. The CDR3 spans 13 residues.

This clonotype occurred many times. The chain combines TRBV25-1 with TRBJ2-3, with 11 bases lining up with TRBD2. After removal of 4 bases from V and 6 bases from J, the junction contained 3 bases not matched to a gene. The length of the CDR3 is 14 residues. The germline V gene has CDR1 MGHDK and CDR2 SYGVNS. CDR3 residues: CASSGTSGLDTQYF. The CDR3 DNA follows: TGTGCCAGCAGTGGGACTAGCGGGCTGGATACGCAGTATTTT.

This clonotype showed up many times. CDR3 nucleotide sequence: TGTGTCATAAACGGGGGTAGCGGGAGGAAGCACCCCTACGAGCAGTACTTC. Translation gives CVINGGSGRKHPYEQYF. The V and J genes are TRBV10-3 and TRBJ2-7; 10 positions match TRBD2. Germline V gene lookup returns CDR1 ENHRY and CDR2 SYGVKD. The length of the CDR3 is 17 residues.

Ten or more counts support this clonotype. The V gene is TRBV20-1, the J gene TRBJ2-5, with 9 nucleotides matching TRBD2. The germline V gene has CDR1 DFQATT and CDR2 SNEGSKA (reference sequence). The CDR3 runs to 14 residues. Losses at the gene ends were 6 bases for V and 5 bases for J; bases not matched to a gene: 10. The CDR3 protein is CSANPGLAGETQYF. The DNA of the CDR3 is TGCAGTGCGAACCCGGGACTAGCTGGGGAGACCCAGTACTTC.

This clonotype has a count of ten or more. CDR3 sequence: CASRDGTGNTEAFF. CDR3 in DNA: TGTGCCAGTAGGGACGGGACAGGGAACACTGAAGCTTTCTTT. This chain uses TRBV19 with TRBJ1-1, with 8 nucleotides matching TRBD1. Germline V CDR1 and CDR2: LNHDA, SQIVND (reference sequence). The CDR3 loop spans 14 amino acids. The J segment lost 1 base and the V segment lost 6 bases, leaving 4 bases of the junction unmatched. Based on the CDR3 plus reference TRBV19 and TRBJ1-1, the full variable domain is DGGITQSPKYLFRKEGQNVTLSCEQNLNHDAMYWYRQDPGQGLRLIYYSQIVNDFQKGDIAEGYSVSREKKESFPLTVTSAQKNPTAFYLCASRDGTGNTEAFFGQGTRLTVV.

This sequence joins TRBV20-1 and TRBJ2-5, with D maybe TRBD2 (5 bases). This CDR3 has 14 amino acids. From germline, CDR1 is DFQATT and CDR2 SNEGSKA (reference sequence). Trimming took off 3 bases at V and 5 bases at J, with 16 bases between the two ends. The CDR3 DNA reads TGCAGTGCTAGGGGAGTGGACCGCACGGAGACCCAGTACTTC. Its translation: CSARGVDRTETQYF.

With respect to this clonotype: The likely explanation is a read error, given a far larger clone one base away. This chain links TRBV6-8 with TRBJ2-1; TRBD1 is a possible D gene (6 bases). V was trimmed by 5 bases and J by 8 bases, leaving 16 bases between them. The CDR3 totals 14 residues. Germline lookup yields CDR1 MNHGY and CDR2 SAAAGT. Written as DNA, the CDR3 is TGTGCCAGCAGTCACGGGACACCCCGCGATGAGCAGTTCTTC. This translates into CASSHGTPRDEQFF.

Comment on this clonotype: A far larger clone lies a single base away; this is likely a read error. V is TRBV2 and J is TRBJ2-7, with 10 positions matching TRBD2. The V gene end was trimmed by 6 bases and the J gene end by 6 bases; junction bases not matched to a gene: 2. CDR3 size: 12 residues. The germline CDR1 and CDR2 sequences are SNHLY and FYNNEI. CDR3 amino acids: CASRVAGGEQYF. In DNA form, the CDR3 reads TGTGCCAGCAGGGTAGCGGGGGGCGAGCAGTACTTC.

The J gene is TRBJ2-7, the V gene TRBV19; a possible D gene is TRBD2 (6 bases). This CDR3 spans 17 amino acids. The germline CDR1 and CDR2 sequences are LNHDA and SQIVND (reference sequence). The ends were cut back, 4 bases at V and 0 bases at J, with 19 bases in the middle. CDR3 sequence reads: CASSKSNLARGSYEQYF. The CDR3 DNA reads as TGTGCCAGTAGTAAGAGCAACCTAGCGCGCGGCTCCTACGAGCAGTACTTC.

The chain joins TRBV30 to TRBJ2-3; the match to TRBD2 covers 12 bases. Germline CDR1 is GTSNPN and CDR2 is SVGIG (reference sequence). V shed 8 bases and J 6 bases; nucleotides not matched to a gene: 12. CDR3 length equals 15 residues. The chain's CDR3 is CAQKPTSGRSDTQYF. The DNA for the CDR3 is TGTGCCCAAAAACCTACTAGCGGGAGGTCTGATACGCAGTATTTT.

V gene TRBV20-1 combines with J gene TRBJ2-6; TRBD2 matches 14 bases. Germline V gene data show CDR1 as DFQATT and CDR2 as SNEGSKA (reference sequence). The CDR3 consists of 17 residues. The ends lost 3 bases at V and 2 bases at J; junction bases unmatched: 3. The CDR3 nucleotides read TGCAGTGCTAGGGGACTAGCGGGAGTTACTGGGGCCAACGTCCTGACTTTC. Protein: CSARGLAGVTGANVLTF.

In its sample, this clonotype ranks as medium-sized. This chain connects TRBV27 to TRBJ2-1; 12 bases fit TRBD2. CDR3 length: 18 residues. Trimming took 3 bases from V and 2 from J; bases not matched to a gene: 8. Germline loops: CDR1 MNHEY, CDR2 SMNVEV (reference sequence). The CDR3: CASSFRLAGVLPYNEQFF. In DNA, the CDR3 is TGTGCCAGCAGTTTTAGACTAGCGGGAGTGTTGCCCTACAATGAGCAGTTCTTC.

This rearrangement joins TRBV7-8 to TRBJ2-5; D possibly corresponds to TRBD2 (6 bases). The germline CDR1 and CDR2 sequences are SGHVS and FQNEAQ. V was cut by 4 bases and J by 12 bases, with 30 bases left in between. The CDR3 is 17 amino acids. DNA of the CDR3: TGTGCCAGCAGCTCCTTGTGGGCGGGATTTTCCTACAATGAGAAGTACTTC. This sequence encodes CASSSLWAGFSYNEKYF.

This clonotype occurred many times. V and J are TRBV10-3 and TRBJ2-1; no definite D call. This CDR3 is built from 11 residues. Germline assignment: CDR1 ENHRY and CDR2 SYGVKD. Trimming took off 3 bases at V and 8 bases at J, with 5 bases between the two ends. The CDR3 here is CAISELDEQFF. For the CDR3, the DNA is TGTGCCATCAGTGAACTCGATGAGCAGTTCTTC.

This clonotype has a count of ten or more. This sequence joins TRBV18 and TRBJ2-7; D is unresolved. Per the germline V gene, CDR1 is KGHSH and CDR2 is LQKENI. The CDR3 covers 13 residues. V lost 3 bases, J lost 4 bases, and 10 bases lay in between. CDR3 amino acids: CASSPRRAYEQYF. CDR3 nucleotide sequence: TGTGCCAGCTCACCGCGAAGGGCGTACGAGCAGTACTTC.

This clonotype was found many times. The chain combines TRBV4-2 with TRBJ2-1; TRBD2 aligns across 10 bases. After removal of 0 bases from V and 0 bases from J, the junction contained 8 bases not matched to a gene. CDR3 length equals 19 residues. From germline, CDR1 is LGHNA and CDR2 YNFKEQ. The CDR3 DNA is TGTGCCAGCAGCCAAGAGTTAGCGGGAGGCTTGGGCTCCTACAATGAGCAGTTCTTC. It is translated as CASSQELAGGLGSYNEQFF.

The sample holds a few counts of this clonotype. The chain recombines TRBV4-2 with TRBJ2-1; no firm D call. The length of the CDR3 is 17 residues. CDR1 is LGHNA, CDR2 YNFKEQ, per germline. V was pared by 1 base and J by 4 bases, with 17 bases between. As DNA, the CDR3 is TGTGCCAGCAGCCAAGTACTCCGAAACCCCTTATACAATGAGCAGTTCTTC. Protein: CASSQVLRNPLYNEQFF.

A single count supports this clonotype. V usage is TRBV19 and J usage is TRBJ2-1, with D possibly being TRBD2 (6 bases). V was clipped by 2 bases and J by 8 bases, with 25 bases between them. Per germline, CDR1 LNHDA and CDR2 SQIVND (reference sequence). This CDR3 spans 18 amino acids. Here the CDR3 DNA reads TGTGCCAGTAGTATAACCCGGACTCTGGATAGCGGACGGGATGAGCAGTTCTTC. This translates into CASSITRTLDSGRDEQFF.